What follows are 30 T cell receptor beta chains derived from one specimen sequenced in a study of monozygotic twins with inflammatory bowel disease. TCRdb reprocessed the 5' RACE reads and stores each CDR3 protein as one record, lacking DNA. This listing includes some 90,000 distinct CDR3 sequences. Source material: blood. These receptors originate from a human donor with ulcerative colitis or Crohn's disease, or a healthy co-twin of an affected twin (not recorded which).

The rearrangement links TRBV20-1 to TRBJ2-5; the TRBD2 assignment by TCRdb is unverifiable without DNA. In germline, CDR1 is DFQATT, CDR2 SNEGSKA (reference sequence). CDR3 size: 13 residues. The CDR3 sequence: CSVVALFEETQYF.

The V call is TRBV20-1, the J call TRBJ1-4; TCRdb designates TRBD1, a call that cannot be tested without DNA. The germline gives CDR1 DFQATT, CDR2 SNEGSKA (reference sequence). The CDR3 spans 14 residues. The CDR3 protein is CSAKTGTGNEKLFF.

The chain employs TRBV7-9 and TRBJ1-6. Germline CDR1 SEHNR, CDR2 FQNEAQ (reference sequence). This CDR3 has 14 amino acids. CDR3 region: CASSFDSLASPLHF.

CDR3: CASSESMGVGNTEAFF. The J gene is TRBJ1-1, the V gene TRBV10-1; the D gene TCRdb calls, TRBD1, cannot be checked with no DNA. The CDR3 sequence is 16 residues long. Germline V gene data show CDR1 as WNHNN and CDR2 as SYGVQD (reference sequence).

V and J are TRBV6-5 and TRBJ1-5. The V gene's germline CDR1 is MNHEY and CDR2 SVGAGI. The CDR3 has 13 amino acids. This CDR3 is CASSPLPFSPQHF.

CDR3 amino acids: CASKIGGTGSPLHF. The V call is TRBV5-4, the J call TRBJ1-6; TCRdb's D call of TRBD1 is untestable without DNA. In germline, CDR1 is SGHNT, CDR2 YYREEE (reference sequence). This CDR3 has 14 residues.

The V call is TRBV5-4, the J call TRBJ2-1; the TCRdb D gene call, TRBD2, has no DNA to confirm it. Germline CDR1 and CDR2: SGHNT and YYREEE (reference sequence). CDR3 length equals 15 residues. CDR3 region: CASSTEGLAGGEQFF.

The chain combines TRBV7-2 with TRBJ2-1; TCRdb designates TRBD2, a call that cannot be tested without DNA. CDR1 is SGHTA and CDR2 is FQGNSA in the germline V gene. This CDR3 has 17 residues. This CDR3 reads CASSSSGLAGGRGEQFF.

CDR3 region: CASSFDPGVETQYF. The chain recombines TRBV5-1 with TRBJ2-5; checking the TCRdb D call of TRBD1 is not possible without DNA. The CDR3 consists of 14 residues. Germline V lookup: CDR1 SGHRS, CDR2 YFSETQ.

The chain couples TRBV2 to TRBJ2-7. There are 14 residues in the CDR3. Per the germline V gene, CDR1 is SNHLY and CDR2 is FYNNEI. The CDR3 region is CASSIDRSSYEQYF.

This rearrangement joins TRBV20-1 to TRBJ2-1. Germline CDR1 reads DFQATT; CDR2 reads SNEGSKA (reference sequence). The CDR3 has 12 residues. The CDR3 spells CSASILAGSRIF.

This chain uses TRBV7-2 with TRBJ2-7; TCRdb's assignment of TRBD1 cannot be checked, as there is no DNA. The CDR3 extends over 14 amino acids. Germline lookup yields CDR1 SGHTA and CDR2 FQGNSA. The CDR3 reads CASSLDMGAREQYF.

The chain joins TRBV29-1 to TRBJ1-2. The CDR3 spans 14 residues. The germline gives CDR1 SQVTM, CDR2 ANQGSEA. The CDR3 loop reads CSVEEFPQLYGYTF.

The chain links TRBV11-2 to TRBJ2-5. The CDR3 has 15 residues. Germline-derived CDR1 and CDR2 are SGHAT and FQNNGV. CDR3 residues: CASSPATLNQETQYF.

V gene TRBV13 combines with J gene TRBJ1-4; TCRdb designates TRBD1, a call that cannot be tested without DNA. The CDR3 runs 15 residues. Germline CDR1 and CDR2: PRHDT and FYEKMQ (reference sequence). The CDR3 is CASSVGQVYNEKLFF.

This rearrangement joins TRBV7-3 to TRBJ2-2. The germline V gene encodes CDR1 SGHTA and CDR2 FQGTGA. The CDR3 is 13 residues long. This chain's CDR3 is CASSLNTAGELFF.

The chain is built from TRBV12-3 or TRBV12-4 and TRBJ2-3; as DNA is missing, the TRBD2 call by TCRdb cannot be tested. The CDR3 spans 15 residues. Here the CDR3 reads CASSLKGASGVAQYF.

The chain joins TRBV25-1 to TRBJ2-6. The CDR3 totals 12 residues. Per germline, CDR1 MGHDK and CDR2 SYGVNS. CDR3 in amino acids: CASSELFGPLTF. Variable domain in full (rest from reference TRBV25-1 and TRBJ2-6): EADIYQTPRYLVIGTGKKITLECSQTMGHDKMYWYQQDPGMELHLIHYSYGVNSTEKGDLSSESTVSRIRTEHFPLTLESARPSHTSQYLCASSELFGPLTFGAGSRLTVL.

The CDR3 loop is CASSLGLEKLFF. The chain recombines TRBV7-9 with TRBJ1-4. The CDR3 is 12 residues long. Looked up from germline, CDR1 is SEHNR and CDR2 is FQNEAQ (reference sequence).

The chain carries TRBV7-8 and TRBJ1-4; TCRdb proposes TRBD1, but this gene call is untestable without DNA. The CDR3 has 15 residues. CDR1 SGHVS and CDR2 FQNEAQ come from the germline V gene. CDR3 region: CASSLGGRRGEKLFF.

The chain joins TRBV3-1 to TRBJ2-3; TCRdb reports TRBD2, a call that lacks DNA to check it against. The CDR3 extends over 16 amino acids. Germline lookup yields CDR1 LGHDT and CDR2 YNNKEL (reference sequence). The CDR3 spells CASSQARLAGTDTQYF.

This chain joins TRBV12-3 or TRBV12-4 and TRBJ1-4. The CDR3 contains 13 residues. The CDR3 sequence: CASSFARDEKLFF.

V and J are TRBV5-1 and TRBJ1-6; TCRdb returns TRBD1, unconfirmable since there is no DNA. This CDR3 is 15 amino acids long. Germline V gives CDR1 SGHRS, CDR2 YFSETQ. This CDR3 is CASSLAGTVNSPLHF. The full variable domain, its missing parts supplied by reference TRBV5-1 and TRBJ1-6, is KAGVTQTPRYLIKTRGQQVTLSCSPISGHRSVSWYQQTPGQGLQFLFEYFSETQRNKGNFPGRFSGRQFSNSRSEMNVSTLELGDSALYLCASSLAGTVNSPLHFGNGTRLTVT.

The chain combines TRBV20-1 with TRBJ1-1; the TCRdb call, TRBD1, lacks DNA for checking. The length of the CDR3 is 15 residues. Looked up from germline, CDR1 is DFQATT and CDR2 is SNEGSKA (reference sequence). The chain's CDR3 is CSASIPGGWNTEAFF.

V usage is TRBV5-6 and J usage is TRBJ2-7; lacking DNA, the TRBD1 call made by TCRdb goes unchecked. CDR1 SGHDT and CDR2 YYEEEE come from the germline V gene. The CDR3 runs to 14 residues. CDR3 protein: CASSRGTKARVQYF.

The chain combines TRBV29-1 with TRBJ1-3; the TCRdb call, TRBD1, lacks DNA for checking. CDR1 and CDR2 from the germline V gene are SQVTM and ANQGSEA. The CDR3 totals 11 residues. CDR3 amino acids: CSGGSGNTIYF.

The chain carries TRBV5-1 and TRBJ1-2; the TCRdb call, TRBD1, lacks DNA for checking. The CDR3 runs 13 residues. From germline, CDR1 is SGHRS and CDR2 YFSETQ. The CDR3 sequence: CASSGAGGYGYTF.

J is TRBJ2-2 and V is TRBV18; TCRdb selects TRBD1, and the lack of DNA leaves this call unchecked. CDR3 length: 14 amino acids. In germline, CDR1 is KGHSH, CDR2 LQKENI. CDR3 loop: CASSPPTGAGELFF.

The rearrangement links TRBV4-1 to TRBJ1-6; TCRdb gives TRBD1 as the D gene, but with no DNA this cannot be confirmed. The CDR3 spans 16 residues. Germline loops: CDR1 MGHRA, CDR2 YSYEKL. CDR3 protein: CASSRGQGAFNSPLHF.

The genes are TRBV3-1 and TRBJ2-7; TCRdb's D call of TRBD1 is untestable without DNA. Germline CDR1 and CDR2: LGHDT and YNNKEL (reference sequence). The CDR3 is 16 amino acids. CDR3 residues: CASSQGEDSCSYEQYF.